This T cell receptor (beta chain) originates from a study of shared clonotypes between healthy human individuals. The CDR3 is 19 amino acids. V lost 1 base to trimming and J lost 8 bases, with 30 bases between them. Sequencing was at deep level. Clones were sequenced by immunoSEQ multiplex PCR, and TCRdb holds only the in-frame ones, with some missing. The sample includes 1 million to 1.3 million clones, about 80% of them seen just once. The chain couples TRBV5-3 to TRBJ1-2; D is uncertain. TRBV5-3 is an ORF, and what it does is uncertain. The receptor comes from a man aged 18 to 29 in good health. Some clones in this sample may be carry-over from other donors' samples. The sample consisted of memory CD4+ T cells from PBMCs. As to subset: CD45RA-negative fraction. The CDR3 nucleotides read TGTGCCAGAAGCTTGCCTCCGGGTCCCGAAGACCGAAAGGAGTACGGCTACACCTTC. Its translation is CARSLPPGPEDRKEYGYTF.